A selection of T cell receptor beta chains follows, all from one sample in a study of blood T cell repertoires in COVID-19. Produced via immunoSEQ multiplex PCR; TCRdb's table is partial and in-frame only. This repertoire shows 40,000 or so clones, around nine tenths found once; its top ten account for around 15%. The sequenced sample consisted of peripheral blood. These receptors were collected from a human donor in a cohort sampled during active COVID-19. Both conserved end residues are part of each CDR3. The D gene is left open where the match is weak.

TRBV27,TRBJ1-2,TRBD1,TGTGCCAGCAGCCTGCAAGCGACAGGGCGTACTGGCTACACCTTC,CASSLQATGRTGYTF
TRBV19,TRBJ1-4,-,TGTGCCACGCAATCGACCGGGGTCGAAATTGAAAAACTGTTTTTT,CATQSTGVEIEKLFF
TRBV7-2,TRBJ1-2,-,TGTGCCAGCAGCCTGCGACAGATAATCTATGGCTACACCTTC,CASSLRQIIYGYTF
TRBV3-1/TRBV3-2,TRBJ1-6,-,TGTGCCAGCAGTCAAGGACCCCCTGGGGGGGGGAATAATTCACCCCTCCACTTT,CASSQGPPGGGNNSPLHF
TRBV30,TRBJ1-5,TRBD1,TGTGCCTGGACGGATGACAGGGCCGTGGGGCCCCAGCATTTT,CAWTDDRAVGPQHF
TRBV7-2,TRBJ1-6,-,TGTGCCAGCAGCTTAGGGGGCAGGGGTCGAGGATCACCCCTCCACTTT,CASSLGGRGRGSPLHF
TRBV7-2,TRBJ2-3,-,TGTGCCAGCACCTCCCGCGGGGATACGCAGTATTTT,CASTSRGDTQYF
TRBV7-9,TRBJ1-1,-,TGTGCCAGCAACCCGGGCTCGAACCGGGAGAACACTGAAGCTTTCTTT,CASNPGSNRENTEAFF
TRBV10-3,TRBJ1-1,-,TGTGCCATCGTGGGGGGGCCCAACACTGAAGCTTTCTTT,CAIVGGPNTEAFF
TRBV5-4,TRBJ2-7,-,TGTGCCAGCAGCTTACCGGGAGTCGGGACCTACGAGCAGTACTTC,CASSLPGVGTYEQYF
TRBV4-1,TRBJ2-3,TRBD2,TGCGCCAGCAGCCAACCTACTAGCGGGGGTAAAGATACGCAGTATTTT,CASSQPTSGGKDTQYF
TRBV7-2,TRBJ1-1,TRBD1,TGTGCCAGCAGCTTATGGGCAGGGGGCGCGGGCACTGAAGCTTTCTTT,CASSLWAGGAGTEAFF
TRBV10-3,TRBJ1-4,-,TGTGCCATCAGTGAGGTTCAGGGGTTTGAAAAACTGTTTTTT,CAISEVQGFEKLFF